The rows below give T cell receptor beta chains drawn from one sample of a study of response to subunit inactivated influenza vaccine. TCRdb redid the calling of the RT-PCR reads with MiXCR, one entry per CDR3 protein. The sample includes hundreds of thousands of distinct CDR3 sequences, 11% of them seen just once. The sample here was PBMCs from blood, taken roughly 6 weeks after vaccination. The receptor set was obtained from a man in his fifties or sixties who received an inactivated influenza vaccine. The CDR3 runs from the conserved cysteine through the conserved F or W. D genes are given only for firm matches. Rows may omit the clone size; those that give it use once, few, many or a size class.

CDR3 protein,CDR3 DNA,V gene,D gene,clone size,J gene
CASSPNGRPYNEQFF,TGTGCCAGCAGCCCCAACGGGAGGCCCTACAATGAGCAGTTCTTC,TRBV14,TRBD2,few,TRBJ2-1
CASSLGPFYGYTF,TGTGCCAGCAGTTTAGGGCCCTTTTATGGCTACACCTTC,TRBV12-3/TRBV12-4,NA,few,TRBJ1-2
CAWSTSSGTSGSRAGELFF,TGTGCCTGGAGTACCTCCTCCGGGACTAGCGGGAGTAGGGCCGGGGAGCTGTTTTTT,TRBV30,TRBD2,few,TRBJ2-2
CASSQGAYEQYF,TGTGCCAGCAGTCAGGGGGCCTACGAGCAGTACTTC,TRBV28,TRBD1,many,TRBJ2-7
CASSFVPGRDTQYF,TGTGCCAGCAGCTTCGTTCCCGGTCGAGATACGCAGTATTTT,TRBV7-8,NA,NA,TRBJ2-3
CASNPGSTDTQYF,TGTGCCAGCAATCCTGGTAGCACAGATACGCAGTATTTT,TRBV7-2,NA,many,TRBJ2-3
CASSWEAGGQETQYF,TGCGCCAGCAGCTGGGAAGCGGGGGGGCAAGAGACCCAGTACTTC,TRBV5-1,TRBD2,NA,TRBJ2-5
CASSQLGDRTGTQYF,TGTGCCAGCAGCCAACTAGGAGACCGAACGGGTACCCAGTACTTC,TRBV14,NA,few,TRBJ2-5
CSAADPGGQGPYEQYF,TGCAGTGCCGCCGACCCCGGGGGACAGGGTCCCTACGAGCAGTACTTC,TRBV20-1,TRBD1,few,TRBJ2-7
CASSFRDPTDTQYF,TGTGCCAGCAGCTTCCGGGACCCCACAGATACGCAGTATTTT,TRBV7-9,NA,few,TRBJ2-3
CASSSLAGTEDTQYF,TGTGCCAGCAGTTCACTGGCTGGGACAGAAGATACGCAGTATTTT,TRBV6-5,TRBD1,many,TRBJ2-3
CASSLIQGAGGTDTQYF,TGTGCCAGCAGCTTAATTCAGGGGGCCGGAGGCACAGATACGCAGTATTTT,TRBV7-6,TRBD1,NA,TRBJ2-3
CSARRDSNQPQHF,TGCAGTGCTAGGAGGGACAGCAATCAGCCCCAGCATTTT,TRBV20-1,NA,many,TRBJ1-5
CASNVAGTGIYEQYF,TGTGCCAGCAACGTAGCCGGGACAGGGATCTACGAGCAGTACTTC,TRBV6-2/TRBV6-3,TRBD1,few,TRBJ2-7
CASRPVGSNYGYTF,TGTGCCAGCCGCCCCGTGGGGTCTAACTATGGCTACACCTTC,TRBV27,NA,NA,TRBJ1-2
CSAPLRGGLDTQYF,TGCAGTGCTCCCCTCAGGGGGGGGCTAGATACGCAGTATTTT,TRBV20-1,NA,NA,TRBJ2-3
CASSLPPREQYF,TGTGCCAGCAGCTTGCCGCCCCGCGAGCAGTACTTC,TRBV5-5,NA,many,TRBJ2-7
CASSLIAGVPYNEQFF,TGTGCCAGCAGTTTAATAGCGGGAGTCCCCTACAATGAGCAGTTCTTC,TRBV6-2/TRBV6-3,TRBD2,NA,TRBJ2-1
CASNVRGSRETQYF,TGTGCCAGCAACGTGAGGGGTTCCAGAGAGACCCAGTACTTC,TRBV12-3/TRBV12-4,NA,many,TRBJ2-5
CASSYRGPDQPQHF,TGTGCCAGCAGTTACCGGGGCCCCGATCAGCCCCAGCATTTT,TRBV6-5,NA,few,TRBJ1-5
CASSIEGAEQFF,TGTGCCAGTAGTATCGAGGGGGCAGAGCAGTTCTTC,TRBV19,TRBD1,few,TRBJ2-1
CASSPDSSSYNSPLHF,TGTGCCAGCAGCCCGGACAGCAGCTCCTATAATTCACCCCTCCACTTT,TRBV4-2,NA,NA,TRBJ1-6